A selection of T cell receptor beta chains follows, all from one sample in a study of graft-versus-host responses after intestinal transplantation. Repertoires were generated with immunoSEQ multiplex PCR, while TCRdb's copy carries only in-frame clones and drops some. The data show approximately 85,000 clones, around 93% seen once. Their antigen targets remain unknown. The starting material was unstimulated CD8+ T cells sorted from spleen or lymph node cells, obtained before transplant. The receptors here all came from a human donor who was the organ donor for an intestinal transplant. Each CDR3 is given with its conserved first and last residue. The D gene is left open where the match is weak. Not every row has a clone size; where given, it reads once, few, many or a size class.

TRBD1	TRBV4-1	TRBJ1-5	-	CASSQRVTGGFSNQPQHF	TGCGCCAGCAGCCAACGGGTGACAGGGGGATTTAGCAATCAGCCCCAGCATTTT
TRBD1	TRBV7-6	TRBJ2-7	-	CASSPMQGAGEQYF	TGTGCCAGCAGCCCCATGCAGGGGGCCGGCGAGCAGTACTTC
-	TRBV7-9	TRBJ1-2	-	CASSLVRGNDYGYTF	TGTGCCAGCAGCTTAGTTAGGGGCAATGACTATGGCTACACCTTC
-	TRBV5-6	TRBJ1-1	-	CASSLRAEAFF	TGTGCCAGCAGCTTGAGAGCAGAAGCTTTCTTT
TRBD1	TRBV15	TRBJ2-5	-	CATSRRDSHQETQYF	TGTGCCACCAGCAGACGGGACAGCCACCAAGAGACCCAGTACTTC
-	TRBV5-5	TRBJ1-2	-	CASSLLEGYTF	TGTGCCAGCAGCCTTTTGGAGGGCTACACCTTC
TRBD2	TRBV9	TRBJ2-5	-	CASSGTSLGETQYF	TGTGCCAGCAGCGGGACTAGCCTGGGAGAGACCCAGTACTTC
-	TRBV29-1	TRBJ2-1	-	CSAPAGNNEQFF	TGCAGCGCCCCCGCGGGAAACAATGAGCAGTTCTTC
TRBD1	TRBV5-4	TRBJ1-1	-	CASSPYGQDQAFF	TGTGCCAGCAGCCCTTACGGACAGGATCAAGCTTTCTTT
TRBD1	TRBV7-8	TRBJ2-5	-	CASSSFFGQGQETQYF	TGTGCCAGCAGCTCCTTTTTCGGACAGGGGCAAGAGACCCAGTACTTC
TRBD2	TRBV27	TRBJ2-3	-	CASRLAGGDTDTQYF	TGTGCCAGCAGACTAGCGGGGGGGGACACAGATACGCAGTATTTT
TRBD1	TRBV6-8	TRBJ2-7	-	CARPRQGARYEQYF	TGTGCCAGACCGAGACAGGGGGCGCGTTACGAGCAGTACTTC
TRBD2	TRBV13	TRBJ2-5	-	CASSSGSAGGAETQYF	TGTGCCAGCAGTTCAGGGAGTGCGGGAGGGGCAGAGACCCAGTACTTC
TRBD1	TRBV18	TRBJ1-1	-	CASSPPHRGPFEAFF	TGTGCCAGCTCACCACCGCACAGGGGGCCGTTTGAAGCTTTCTTT
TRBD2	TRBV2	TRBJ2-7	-	CASRLLAGGPVSTTYEQYF	TGTGCCAGCAGGCTTCTAGCGGGGGGGCCAGTCTCTACCACCTACGAGCAGTACTTC
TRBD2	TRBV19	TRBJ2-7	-	CASSIIAGGLYEQYF	TGTGCCAGTAGCATCATAGCGGGAGGGCTCTACGAGCAGTACTTC
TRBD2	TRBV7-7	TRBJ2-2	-	CASSLGLAGYELFF	TGTGCTAGCAGCTTAGGTCTAGCGGGATACGAGCTGTTTTTT
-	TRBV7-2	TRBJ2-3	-	CASSPTPLGGLTDTQYF	TGTGCCAGCAGCCCAACCCCGCTAGGAGGTTTGACAGATACGCAGTATTTT
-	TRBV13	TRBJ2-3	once	CASSLVVRGLTDTQYF	TGTGCCAGCAGCTTAGTCGTCAGGGGTCTCACAGATACGCAGTATTTT
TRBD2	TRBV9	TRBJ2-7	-	CASSPGTSGSRHHYEQYF	TGTGCCAGCAGCCCAGGGACTAGCGGGAGCCGCCACCACTACGAGCAGTACTTC
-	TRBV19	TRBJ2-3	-	CASTPGGTGTDTQYF	TGTGCCAGTACCCCCGGCGGGACAGGCACAGATACGCAGTATTTT
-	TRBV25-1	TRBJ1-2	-	CASTPREFVNYGYTF	TGTGCCAGCACCCCTCGGGAGTTCGTTAACTATGGCTACACCTTC
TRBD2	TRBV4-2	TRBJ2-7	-	CASSQEQLAGVYEQYF	TGTGCCAGCAGCCAAGAACAACTAGCGGGGGTCTACGAGCAGTACTTC
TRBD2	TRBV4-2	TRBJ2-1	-	CASSQPGGYNEQFF	TGTGCCAGCAGCCAGCCGGGGGGCTACAATGAGCAGTTCTTC
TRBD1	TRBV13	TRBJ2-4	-	CASSLGLEGADIQYF	TGTGCCAGCAGCTTAGGCCTCGAGGGGGCGGACATTCAGTACTTC
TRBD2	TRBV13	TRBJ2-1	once	CASRDSGGALSSYNEQFF	TGTGCCAGCAGGGATAGCGGGGGGGCCTTGAGCTCCTACAATGAGCAGTTCTTC
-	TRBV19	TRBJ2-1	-	CASSVSGSYNEQFF	TGTGCCAGTAGTGTTAGCGGCTCCTACAATGAGCAGTTCTTC
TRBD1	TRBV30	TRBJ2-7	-	CASQKDRDYEQYF	TGTGCCTCCCAGAAGGACAGGGACTACGAGCAGTACTTC